These 32 T cell receptor beta chains were all obtained from the same sample, sequenced in a study of T cell changes during pregnancy in multiple sclerosis. Assay used: immunoSEQ multiplex PCR; TCRdb lists only in-frame clones, some missing. The sample holds about 51,000 clones; 94% are singletons and the top ten take around 0.6%. Source: CD4+ T cells from peripheral blood mononuclear cells, taken in the second trimester of pregnancy. All receptors derive from a female donor with multiple sclerosis, enrolled in a pregnancy study.

This chain uses TRBV7-3 with TRBJ2-1; TRBD2 aligns across 8 bases. The CDR3 sequence is 15 residues long. The ends lost 2 bases at V and 6 bases at J; junction bases unmatched: 6. The germline gives CDR1 SGHTA, CDR2 FQGTGA. The CDR3 bases are TGTGCCAGCAGCTTATCCCTAGCGGGCCCCAATGAGCAGTTCTTC. Residues: CASSLSLAGPNEQFF.

This chain uses TRBV28 with TRBJ2-7; maybe TRBD2 (5 bases). Germline V lookup: CDR1 MDHEN, CDR2 SYDVKM. Trimming shortened V by 5 bases and J by 2 bases, and 10 bases separated the two germline ends. The CDR3 runs to 13 residues. In nucleotides, the CDR3 is TGTGCCAGCAGTCCCGAGGGTCCCTACGAGCAGTACTTC. Translated, it gives CASSPEGPYEQYF. Looking up the rest from reference TRBV28 and TRBJ2-7 gives the full variable domain: DVKVTQSSRYLVKRTGEKVFLECVQDMDHENMFWYRQDPGLGLRLIYFSYDVKMKEKGDIPEGYSVSREKKERFSLILESASTNQTSMYLCASSPEGPYEQYFGPGTRLTVT.

Points on this clone: The junction departs from germline at one end; a sequencing error may be responsible. The rearrangement uses TRBV29-1 and TRBJ2-5, with D unclear. CDR3 length equals 10 residues. CDR1 is SQVTM, CDR2 ANQGSEA, per germline. The CDR3 region has the DNA TGCAGCGATGAACTGGAGACCCAGTACTTC. Translating it yields CSDELETQYF. Together with reference TRBV29-1 and TRBJ2-5, the CDR3 gives the full variable domain: SAVISQKPSRDICQRGTSLTIQCQVDSQVTMMFWYRQQPGQSLTLIATANQGSEATYESGFVIDKFPISRPNLTFSTLTVSNMSPEDSSIYLCSDELETQYFGPGTRLLVL.

CDR3 protein: CASSPFPRGGSGSIQYF. CDR3 nucleotides: TGTGCCAGCTCACCCTTCCCTCGCGGGGGGAGTGGCTCCATTCAGTACTTC. The chain is built from TRBV18 and TRBJ2-4, with TRBD2 identical over 8 bases. J was trimmed by 9 bases and V by 3 bases; bases with no gene match: 16. Per the germline V gene, CDR1 is KGHSH and CDR2 is LQKENI. This CDR3 comprises 17 residues.

The gene calls are TRBV7-2 and TRBJ2-3; 11 bases align to TRBD1. Per germline, CDR1 SGHTA and CDR2 FQGNSA. This CDR3 comprises 14 residues. V lost 4 bases and J lost 5; bases outside the gene matches: 2. CDR3 in DNA: TGTGCCAGCAGCTCGGACAGGGGGCGAGATACGCAGTATTTT. Translated, it gives CASSSDRGRDTQYF.

CDR3 sequence: CASSPWGGADQPQHF. CDR3 DNA sequence: TGCGCCAGCAGCCCTTGGGGGGGGGCGGATCAGCCCCAGCATTTT. This sequence joins TRBV5-1 and TRBJ1-5; weak D call: TRBD1 (6 bases). The CDR3 covers 15 residues. Germline CDR1 is SGHRS and CDR2 is YFSETQ. V lost 4 bases, J lost 5 bases, and 16 bases lay in between. The full variable domain, rest sourced from reference TRBV5-1 and TRBJ1-5, is KAGVTQTPRYLIKTRGQQVTLSCSPISGHRSVSWYQQTPGQGLQFLFEYFSETQRNKGNFPGRFSGRQFSNSRSEMNVSTLELGDSALYLCASSPWGGADQPQHFGDGTRLSIL.

The rearrangement joins TRBV5-8 to TRBJ2-3, with TRBD2 as a possible D gene (5 bases). The V and J ends lost 3 bases and 2 bases respectively, with 16 bases between them. The length of the CDR3 is 16 residues. Germline V gene sequence: CDR1 SGHTS, CDR2 YDEGEE. This CDR3 reads CASSSVRPGITDTQYF. CDR3 nucleotides: TGTGCCAGCAGCTCTGTGCGGCCCGGGATCACAGATACGCAGTATTTT. The full variable domain, rest sourced from reference TRBV5-8 and TRBJ2-3, is EAGVTQSPTHLIKTRGQQATLRCSPISGHTSVYWYQQALGLGLQFLLWYDEGEERNRGNFPPRFSGRQFPNYSSELNVNALELEDSALYLCASSSVRPGITDTQYFGPGTRLTVL.

The CDR3 region has the DNA TGTGCCAGCAGTCGCCGCAGGGTTAACTATGGCTACACCTTC. Protein product: CASSRRRVNYGYTF. The gene calls are TRBV27 and TRBJ1-2; tentatively, D is TRBD1 (5 bases). CDR3 length equals 14 residues. In germline, CDR1 is MNHEY, CDR2 SMNVEV (reference sequence). V shed 5 bases and J shed 1 base, with 11 bases lying between them.

This chain joins TRBV10-3 and TRBJ1-1; D is unclear. The V end lost 4 bases, the J end lost 0 bases, and 6 bases lay between the germline ends. CDR1 and CDR2 from the germline V gene are ENHRY and SYGVKD. This CDR3 region has 13 residues. CDR3 DNA: TGTGCCATCAGTGGGCGGCTGAACACTGAAGCTTTCTTT. The encoded protein is CAISGRLNTEAFF.

This clone was seen only once. The chain uses TRBV27 and TRBJ1-1, with 8 bases fitting TRBD1. The junction had 6 bases not matched to a gene; V was cut back by 6 bases and J by 3 bases. The CDR3 sequence is 14 residues long. The germline gives CDR1 MNHEY, CDR2 SMNVEV (reference sequence). CDR3 amino acids: CASSRDRSYTEAFF. In DNA, the CDR3 is TGTGCCAGCAGCCGGGACAGGTCATACACTGAAGCTTTCTTT.

The sample holds one count of this clone. The V gene is TRBV7-7, the J gene TRBJ2-7; D may be TRBD1 (6 bases). V gave up 0 bases and J gave up 3 bases, with 12 bases separating them. CDR1 SSHAT and CDR2 FNYEAQ come from the germline V gene (reference sequence). This CDR3 comprises 15 residues. CDR3 nucleotides: TGTGCCAGCAGCTTAGCGGACAGTCTTTTCTACGAGCAGTACTTC. It specifies CASSLADSLFYEQYF.

In its sample, this clone was seen a few times. The rearrangement links TRBV7-8 to TRBJ2-7; 8 positions match TRBD2. Germline V gives CDR1 SGHVS, CDR2 FQNEAQ. Trimming cost V 2 bases and J 4 bases; bases outside gene matches: 13. There are 17 residues in the CDR3. CDR3 loop: CASSLNSGTLNRYEQYF. In DNA form, the CDR3 reads TGTGCCAGCAGCTTAAATAGCGGGACATTGAATAGGTACGAGCAGTACTTC.

J is TRBJ1-5 and V is TRBV25-1; 7 bases map to TRBD1. J lost 4 bases, V lost 2 bases, and 2 bases had no gene match. The germline CDR1 and CDR2 sequences are MGHDK and SYGVNS. This CDR3 spans 14 amino acids. CDR3 nucleotides: TGTGCCAGCAGTGAACTACAGGGGAATCAGCCCCAGCATTTT. Protein sequence: CASSELQGNQPQHF. Together with reference TRBV25-1 and TRBJ1-5, the CDR3 gives the full variable domain: EADIYQTPRYLVIGTGKKITLECSQTMGHDKMYWYQQDPGMELHLIHYSYGVNSTEKGDLSSESTVSRIRTEHFPLTLESARPSHTSQYLCASSELQGNQPQHFGDGTRLSIL.

The V gene is TRBV29-1, the J gene TRBJ2-2; 9 bases line up with TRBD1. The length of the CDR3 is 15 residues. V shed 8 bases and J 5 bases; nucleotides not matched to a gene: 12. The germline CDR1 and CDR2 sequences are SQVTM and ANQGSEA. CDR3 amino acids: CSTLAGQGRTGELFF. CDR3 in DNA: TGCAGCACCCTCGCGGGACAGGGAAGGACCGGGGAGCTGTTTTTT.

The chain couples TRBV18 to TRBJ1-2; possibly TRBD1 for D (5 bases). This CDR3 spans 13 amino acids. Germline-derived CDR1 and CDR2 are KGHSH and LQKENI. Trimming removed 2 bases at V and 7 bases at J, with 11 bases between. CDR3 sequence: CASSPGREVGYTF. The CDR3 DNA reads TGTGCCAGCTCACCAGGCAGGGAGGTTGGCTACACCTTC.

This chain uses TRBV5-6 with TRBJ1-6; D gene uncertain. V dropped 2 bases and J dropped 12 bases, with 12 bases sitting between them. Germline CDR1 is SGHDT and CDR2 is YYEEEE. The CDR3 covers 13 residues. Written as DNA, the CDR3 is TGTGCCAGCAGCTTTCAGCGATTAGAACCCCTCCACTTT. Protein: CASSFQRLEPLHF.

This sequence joins TRBV9 and TRBJ2-3; TRBD2 might be the D (6 bases). V lost 3 bases and J lost 2, with 13 bases in between. Germline lookup yields CDR1 SGDLS and CDR2 YYNGEE. The CDR3 is 15 amino acids. CDR3 residues: CASSARGRYTDTQYF. Written as DNA, the CDR3 is TGTGCCAGCAGCGCTAGAGGGAGGTACACAGATACGCAGTATTTT.

J is TRBJ1-1 and V is TRBV11-2; 8 bases match TRBD1. V was pared by 5 bases and J by 4 bases, with 6 bases of the junction left unmatched. The CDR3 runs 14 residues. CDR1 is SGHAT, CDR2 FQNNGV, per germline. The CDR3 sequence is CASSPGQGATEAFF. The CDR3, as DNA: TGTGCCAGCAGCCCCGGACAGGGAGCCACTGAAGCTTTCTTT.

The gene calls are TRBV10-1 and TRBJ2-5; D unresolved. The CDR3 contains 12 residues. Germline V gene sequence: CDR1 WNHNN, CDR2 SYGVQD (reference sequence). V lost 8 bases, J lost 0 bases, and 7 bases lay in between. The CDR3 nucleotides are TGCGCCAGCCCTACGAACCAAGAGACCCAGTACTTC. It specifies CASPTNQETQYF.

The rearrangement joins TRBV2 to TRBJ1-2; 8 nucleotides match TRBD1. The CDR3 length is 16 residues. V gave up 5 bases and J gave up 0 bases; unmatched junction bases: 8. Germline values: CDR1 SNHLY, CDR2 FYNNEI. The CDR3 protein is CASSYDRGATNYGYTF. The CDR3 DNA follows: TGTGCCAGCAGTTACGACAGGGGCGCTACTAACTATGGCTACACCTTC.

The V and J genes are TRBV4-1 and TRBJ2-5; the D gene is possibly TRBD2 (5 bases). Germline V gene sequence: CDR1 MGHRA, CDR2 YSYEKL. CDR3 length equals 14 residues. V was clipped by 4 bases and J by 4 bases, with 13 bases between them. DNA for the CDR3: TGCGCCAGCAGCCCCTTGGCCGGACTAGAGACCCAGTACTTC. This sequence encodes CASSPLAGLETQYF.

V gene TRBV15 combines with J gene TRBJ1-3, with no clear D. With 1 base removed from V and 0 bases from J, the gap between germline ends came to 4 bases. CDR3 length equals 14 residues. Germline V gene sequence: CDR1 LNHNV, CDR2 YYDKDF (reference sequence). CDR3 nucleotide sequence: TGTGCCACCAGCAGAGTGAGCTCTGGAAACACCATATATTTT. Amino acid sequence: CATSRVSSGNTIYF.

The V call is TRBV5-6, the J call TRBJ2-3; TRBD1 might be the D (6 bases). The CDR3 is 13 amino acids. The germline V gene encodes CDR1 SGHDT and CDR2 YYEEEE. The V end was cut by 2 bases, the J end by 4 bases, with 8 bases between. As DNA, the CDR3 is TGTGCCAGCAGCTTTACAGGGTCAGATACGCAGTATTTT. Its translation is CASSFTGSDTQYF.

The V gene is TRBV2, the J gene TRBJ2-7; D is perhaps TRBD1 (6 bases). This CDR3 has 14 amino acids. CDR1 is SNHLY and CDR2 is FYNNEI in the germline V gene. V lost 6 bases to trimming and J lost 4 bases, with 16 bases between them. CDR3 in amino acids: CASRYGQMGYEQYF. The CDR3 DNA sequence: TGTGCCAGCAGATATGGACAGATGGGTTACGAGCAGTACTTC.

This sequence joins TRBV2 and TRBJ2-2; TRBD2 might be the D (7 bases). The germline V and J ends were trimmed by 8 bases and 1 base, with 14 bases remaining between them. The CDR3 covers 15 residues. The germline gives CDR1 SNHLY, CDR2 FYNNEI. The CDR3 nucleotides are TGTGCCAGCGGTGGGGGGGGGCGGAACACCGGGGAGCTGTTTTTT. Amino acids: CASGGGGRNTGELFF. Complete variable domain (other parts from reference TRBV2 and TRBJ2-2): EPEVTQTPSHQVTQMGQEVILRCVPISNHLYFYWYRQILGQKVEFLVSFYNNEISEKSEIFDDQFSVERPDGSNFTLKIRSTKLEDSAMYFCASGGGGRNTGELFFGEGSRLTVL.

This sequence joins TRBV7-2 and TRBJ2-1; TRBD2 aligns across 9 bases. Germline CDR1 is SGHTA and CDR2 is FQGNSA. The CDR3 extends over 16 amino acids. V lost 1 base and J lost 3; bases outside the gene matches: 4. In DNA form, the CDR3 reads TGTGCCAGCAGCTTAGACACTAGCGGGTACTACAATGAGCAGTTCTTC. The encoded protein is CASSLDTSGYYNEQFF.

The chain couples TRBV25-1 to TRBJ2-7, with 8 nucleotides matching TRBD1. Looked up from germline, CDR1 is MGHDK and CDR2 is SYGVNS. The CDR3 has 14 residues. V was pared by 0 bases and J by 9 bases, with 7 bases of the junction left unmatched. In DNA form, the CDR3 reads TGTGCCAGCAGTGAATATGGGACCGGGACAGGGCAGTACTTC. This gives the protein CASSEYGTGTGQYF.

Points on this clone: In the same sample, other DNA sequences code for this CDR3. This rearrangement joins TRBV6-5 to TRBJ1-4; a possible D gene is TRBD1 (5 bases). This CDR3 contains 14 residues. CDR1 MNHEY and CDR2 SVGAGI come from the germline V gene. The V gene lost 6 bases and the J gene lost 3 bases, with 11 bases spanning the gap. The CDR3 sequence is CASRRGSANEKLFF. The DNA of the CDR3 is TGTGCCAGCAGACGGGGGTCAGCTAATGAAAAACTGTTTTTT.

The chain links TRBV30 to TRBJ2-4; possible D gene TRBD2, 6 bases. V was clipped by 3 bases and J by 6 bases, with 12 bases between them. The CDR3 spans 13 residues. Germline V gene sequence: CDR1 GTSNPN, CDR2 SVGIG (reference sequence). CDR3 amino acids: CAWRDGGGNIQYF. In DNA, the CDR3 is TGTGCCTGGAGGGACGGGGGTGGAAACATTCAGTACTTC.

J is TRBJ2-7 and V is TRBV4-3; 8 nucleotides match TRBD1. This CDR3 spans 15 amino acids. V lost 4 bases and J lost 11; bases outside the gene matches: 16. Germline CDR1 LGHNA, CDR2 YSLEER. CDR3 coding DNA: TGCGCCAGCAGCCCAACCCTCTCCTCGACAGGGGAGAAGTACTTC. It translates to CASSPTLSSTGEKYF.

The chain is built from TRBV7-2 and TRBJ2-1; weak D call: TRBD1 (6 bases). Germline V gene data show CDR1 as SGHTA and CDR2 as FQGNSA. This CDR3 contains 16 residues. V was pared by 5 bases and J by 3 bases, with 17 bases between. The CDR3 region has the DNA TGTGCCAGCAGCCCAGTAGGGACAAATGGCTACAATGAGCAGTTCTTC. It yields the protein CASSPVGTNGYNEQFF.

This clone was observed a few times. This chain connects TRBV2 to TRBJ2-1, with D possibly matching TRBD2 (5 bases). The germline V gene has CDR1 SNHLY and CDR2 FYNNEI. Trimming left V 3 bases short and J 11 bases short, with 11 bases between. CDR3 size: 12 residues. The DNA of the CDR3 is TGTGCCAGCAGTGAGACTACTAGGCAGCAGTTCTTC. Its translation is CASSETTRQQFF.